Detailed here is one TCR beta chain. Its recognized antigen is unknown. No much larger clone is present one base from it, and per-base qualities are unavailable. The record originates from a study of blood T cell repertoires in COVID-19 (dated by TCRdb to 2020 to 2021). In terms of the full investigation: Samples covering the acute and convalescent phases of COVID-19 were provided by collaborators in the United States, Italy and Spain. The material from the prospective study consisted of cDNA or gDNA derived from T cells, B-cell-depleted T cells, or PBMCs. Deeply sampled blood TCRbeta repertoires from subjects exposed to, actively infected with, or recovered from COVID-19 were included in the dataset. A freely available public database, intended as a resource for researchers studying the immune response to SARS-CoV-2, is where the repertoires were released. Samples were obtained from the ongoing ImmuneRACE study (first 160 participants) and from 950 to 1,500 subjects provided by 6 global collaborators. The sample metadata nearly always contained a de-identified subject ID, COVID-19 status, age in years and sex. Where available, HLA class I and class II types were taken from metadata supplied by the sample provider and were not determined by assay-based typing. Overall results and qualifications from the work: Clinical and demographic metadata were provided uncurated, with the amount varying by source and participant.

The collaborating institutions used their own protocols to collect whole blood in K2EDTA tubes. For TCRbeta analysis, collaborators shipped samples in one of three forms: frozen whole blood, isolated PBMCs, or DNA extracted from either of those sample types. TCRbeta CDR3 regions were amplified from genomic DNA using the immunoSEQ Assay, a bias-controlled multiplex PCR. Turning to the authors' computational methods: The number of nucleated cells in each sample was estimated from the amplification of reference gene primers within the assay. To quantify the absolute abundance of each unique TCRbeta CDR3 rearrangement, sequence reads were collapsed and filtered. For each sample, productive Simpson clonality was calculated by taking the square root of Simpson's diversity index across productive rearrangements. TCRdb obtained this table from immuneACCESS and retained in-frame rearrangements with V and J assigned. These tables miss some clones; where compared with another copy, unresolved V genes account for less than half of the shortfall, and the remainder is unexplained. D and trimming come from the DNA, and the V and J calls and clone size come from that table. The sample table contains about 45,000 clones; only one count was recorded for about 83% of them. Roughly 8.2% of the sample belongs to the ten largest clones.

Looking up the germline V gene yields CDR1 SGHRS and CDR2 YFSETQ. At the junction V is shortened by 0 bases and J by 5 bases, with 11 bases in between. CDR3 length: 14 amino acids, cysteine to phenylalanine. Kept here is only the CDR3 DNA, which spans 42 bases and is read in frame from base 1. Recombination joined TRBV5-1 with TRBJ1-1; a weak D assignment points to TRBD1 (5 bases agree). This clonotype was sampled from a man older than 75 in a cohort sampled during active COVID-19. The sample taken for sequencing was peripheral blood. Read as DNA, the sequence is TGCGCCAGCAGCTTGGTCGGCGGGGGAACTGAAGCTTTCTTT. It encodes CASSLVGGGTEAFF.